Each of the 14 T cell receptor beta chains below was sequenced from the same sample in a study of T cell responses to AZD1222 COVID-19 vaccine. Sequenced by immunoSEQ multiplex PCR; TCRdb stores in-frame clones only, minus some. The table includes approximately 180,000 clones, more than 75% detected once. Source: peripheral blood, taken 28 days after the second AZD1222 dose. These TCRs come from an adult who received the AZD1222 COVID-19 vaccine.

This chain uses TRBV6-1 with TRBJ2-5; D is possibly TRBD1 (6 bases). The length of the CDR3 is 14 residues. V shed 2 bases and J shed 4 bases, with 11 bases lying between them. Germline CDR1 is MNHNS and CDR2 is SASEGT. CDR3 residues: CASSEQQGRETQYF. CDR3 DNA sequence: TGTGCCAGCAGTGAACAACAGGGACGAGAGACCCAGTACTTC.

The J gene is TRBJ2-7, the V gene TRBV5-4; 10 nucleotides line up with TRBD2. Germline CDR1 is SGHNT and CDR2 is YYREEE (reference sequence). The CDR3 runs 17 residues. V trimming: 7 bases; J trimming: 3 bases; junction bases outside the gene matches: 16. This CDR3 reads CASALWGLAGVGYEQYF. As DNA, the CDR3 is TGTGCCAGCGCGCTTTGGGGGCTAGCGGGAGTAGGCTACGAGCAGTACTTC. Drawing the rest from reference TRBV5-4 and TRBJ2-7, the complete variable domain is ETGVTQSPTHLIKTRGQQVTLRCSSQSGHNTVSWYQQALGQGPQFIFQYYREEENGRGNFPPRFSGLQFPNYSSELNVNALELDDSALYLCASALWGLAGVGYEQYFGPGTRLTVT.

The J gene is TRBJ2-3, the V gene TRBV11-2, with TRBD1 identical over 9 bases. The CDR3 runs to 16 residues. V lost 5 bases and J lost 4; bases outside the gene matches: 10. The germline CDR1 and CDR2 sequences are SGHAT and FQNNGV. The CDR3 DNA reads TGTGCCAGCAGCCGAGTGGGACAGGGAGGTGCAGATACGCAGTATTTT. Protein sequence: CASSRVGQGGADTQYF. The variable domain in full, completed from reference TRBV11-2 and TRBJ2-3, reads EAGVAQSPRYKIIEKRQSVAFWCNPISGHATLYWYQQILGQGPKLLIQFQNNGVVDDSQLPKDRFSAERLKGVDSTLKIQPAKLEDSAVYLCASSRVGQGGADTQYFGPGTRLTVL.

This clone is a singleton in its sample. The chain has TRBV5-1 and TRBJ2-1; 8 bases map to TRBD2. Germline CDR1 SGHRS, CDR2 YFSETQ. J was trimmed by 1 base and V by 0 bases; bases with no gene match: 3. CDR3 length: 16 amino acids. The CDR3 protein is CASSLGTSSSYNEQFF. The CDR3 DNA is TGCGCCAGCAGCTTGGGGACTAGCTCATCCTACAATGAGCAGTTCTTC.

The chain combines TRBV7-3 with TRBJ2-3; D remains ambiguous. In germline, CDR1 is SGHTA, CDR2 FQGTGA. The CDR3 loop spans 17 amino acids. The germline V and J ends were trimmed by 2 bases and 2 bases, with 17 bases remaining between them. CDR3: CASSLGPMDGYTDTQYF. For the CDR3, the DNA is TGTGCCAGCAGCTTAGGTCCTATGGACGGGTACACAGATACGCAGTATTTT.

This clone has a handful of counts. The chain couples TRBV9 to TRBJ2-7, with 13 bases fitting TRBD2. Germline lookup yields CDR1 SGDLS and CDR2 YYNGEE. V gave up 2 bases and J gave up 3 bases; unmatched junction bases: 2. The CDR3 covers 15 residues. The CDR3 region is CASSVGLAGDYEQYF. The CDR3 DNA reads as TGTGCCAGCAGCGTCGGACTAGCGGGGGACTACGAGCAGTACTTC.

The gene calls are TRBV5-1 and TRBJ1-4, with 8 bases that match TRBD1. This CDR3 spans 14 amino acids. V lost 4 bases to trimming and J lost 8 bases; unmatched junction nucleotides: 7. The V gene's germline CDR1 is SGHRS and CDR2 YFSETQ. The CDR3 DNA sequence: TGCGCCAGCAGCATAGACAGGGGTGACGAAAAACTGTTTTTT. Its translation is CASSIDRGDEKLFF.

The gene calls are TRBV7-2 and TRBJ2-3, with 7 positions matching TRBD2. The CDR3 consists of 14 residues. Germline-derived CDR1 and CDR2 are SGHTA and FQGNSA. With V trimmed by 7 bases and J by 5 bases, 9 bases remained unmatched. This CDR3 is CASTLGGGLDTQYF. The CDR3 region has the DNA TGTGCCAGCACACTCGGCGGGGGACTAGATACGCAGTATTTT.

The chain is built from TRBV29-1 and TRBJ1-1; 7 bases agree with TRBD1. The trim removed 7 bases at V and 1 base at J, leaving 6 bases unmatched. CDR1 and CDR2 (germline): SQVTM, ANQGSEA. The CDR3 totals 13 residues. CDR3 protein: CSGVGQRNTEAFF. The CDR3 DNA reads as TGCAGCGGGGTGGGACAGAGGAACACTGAAGCTTTCTTT.

The genes are TRBV29-1 and TRBJ2-7; D is unresolved. CDR3 size: 13 residues. V was shortened by 4 bases and J by 0 bases, with 10 bases between the two germline ends. Germline V lookup: CDR1 SQVTM, CDR2 ANQGSEA. As DNA, the CDR3 is TGCAGCGTTGGTCAGTTGAGCTCCTACGAGCAGTACTTC. This encodes CSVGQLSSYEQYF.

The gene calls are TRBV5-4 and TRBJ2-7, with D tentatively TRBD1 (6 bases). V dropped 0 bases and J dropped 0 bases, with 7 bases sitting between them. CDR3 size: 14 residues. In germline, CDR1 is SGHNT, CDR2 YYREEE (reference sequence). The CDR3 DNA follows: TGTGCCAGCAGCTTGGGAGGGGGCTCCTACGAGCAGTACTTC. It specifies CASSLGGGSYEQYF.

V gene TRBV11-3 combines with J gene TRBJ2-3; D is unclear. There are 14 residues in the CDR3. Germline V CDR1 and CDR2: SGHNT, YENEEA. V lost 3 bases, J lost 3 bases, and 10 bases lay in between. In DNA form, the CDR3 reads TGTGCCAGCAGCTTGTCAAAAGGGACAGATACGCAGTATTTT. Translation: CASSLSKGTDTQYF.

This clone occurred a few times. The gene calls are TRBV28 and TRBJ1-4; a weak D match, TRBD1 (5 bases). This CDR3 spans 15 amino acids. The germline gives CDR1 MDHEN, CDR2 SYDVKM. The ends were cut back, 8 bases at V and 11 bases at J, with 24 bases in the middle. Written as DNA, the CDR3 is TGTGCCAGCTCTCCCGGTGGGACGGCCCGCGGTAAACTGTTTTTT. Residues: CASSPGGTARGKLFF.

V is TRBV7-3 and J is TRBJ2-3; 13 bases map to TRBD2. Germline assignment: CDR1 SGHTA and CDR2 FQGTGA. CDR3 length equals 17 residues. V was pared by 1 base and J by 0 bases, with 1 base of the junction left unmatched. The CDR3 nucleotides read TGTGCCAGCAGCTTAAGGGGACTAGCGGGGAGCACAGATACGCAGTATTTT. This encodes CASSLRGLAGSTDTQYF.